This record concerns one TCR beta chain sequence. A much larger clone lies a single base off, so this may be a read error. This sample was included in a study of tumor and adjacent non-tumor tissue in lung cancer. RNA was extracted from bulk tissue without any cell sorting. Three rounds of nested PCR, following a modified ARM-PCR protocol, produced the TCRbeta library. TCRdb fed the multiplex PCR reads into MiXCR, producing one record per CDR3 protein. The repertoire consists of 70,000 to 80,000 distinct CDR3 sequences, with over 55% occurring once and the leading ten covering around 9.6%. This sequence originates from a woman aged 35 to 49 with non-small cell lung cancer. Material for sequencing was lung tumor tissue.

CDR3 sequence (DNA): TGCGCCAGCAGGTTGACAGGAATCGGCAATGAGCAGTTCTTC. Amino acid sequence: CASRLTGIGNEQFF. The chain carries TRBV5-1 and TRBJ2-1; weak D call: TRBD1 (6 bases). The V gene's germline CDR1 is SGHRS and CDR2 YFSETQ. Trimming stripped 5 bases from V and 6 bases from J, with 15 bases between. The CDR3 covers 14 residues.